The 21 T cell receptor beta chains presented below share a single source sample, sequenced in a study of cytomegalovirus exposure and HLA in healthy donors. 13 Jbeta primers and 60 Vbeta primers were used for the PCR. Data came from immunoSEQ multiplex PCR; TCRdb stores just in-frame clones and leaves some out. The sample comprises roughly 180,000 clones, 60% to 80% of which are singletons, and over 13% rests with the top ten. Sequenced sample: PBMCs. These receptor sequences come from a man between 50 and 59 years old in good health and CMV-seropositive.

V is TRBV28 and J is TRBJ2-4; maybe TRBD2 (5 bases). The CDR3 is made up of 14 amino acids. Trimming took 3 bases from V and 0 from J, leaving 6 bases between them. Germline loops: CDR1 MDHEN, CDR2 SYDVKM. The CDR3 DNA follows: TGTGCCAGCAGTTTCCGGGGAGCCAAAAACATTCAGTACTTC. This sequence encodes CASSFRGAKNIQYF.

V usage is TRBV7-2 and J usage is TRBJ1-2; D is perhaps TRBD1 (5 bases). Germline loops: CDR1 SGHTA, CDR2 FQGNSA. Trimming removed 3 bases from V and 3 bases from J, with 11 bases in between. The CDR3 is made up of 14 amino acids. CDR3 coding DNA: TGTGCCAGCAGCTTTCCAGGGTACCACTATGGCTACACCTTC. It translates to CASSFPGYHYGYTF.

The V gene is TRBV2, the J gene TRBJ2-3; D might be TRBD1 (5 bases). Germline CDR1 reads SNHLY; CDR2 reads FYNNEI. V was trimmed by 4 bases and J by 1 base, leaving 12 bases between them. The CDR3 has 15 amino acids. The CDR3 bases are TGTGCCAGCAGTGCTCAGGGCGTCGGCACAGATACGCAGTATTTT. The encoded protein is CASSAQGVGTDTQYF.

This clone has a handful of counts. CDR3: CASSLVDRGREKLFF. CDR3 bases: TGTGCCAGCAGCTTAGTAGACAGGGGGCGAGAAAAACTGTTTTTT. The V gene is TRBV11-2, the J gene TRBJ1-4; 10 nucleotides agree with TRBD1. The germline gives CDR1 SGHAT, CDR2 FQNNGV. Losses at the gene ends were 1 base for V and 8 bases for J; bases not matched to a gene: 4. This CDR3 spans 15 amino acids. Using reference TRBV11-2 and TRBJ1-4 for the parts outside the CDR3, the full variable domain is EAGVAQSPRYKIIEKRQSVAFWCNPISGHATLYWYQQILGQGPKLLIQFQNNGVVDDSQLPKDRFSAERLKGVDSTLKIQPAKLEDSAVYLCASSLVDRGREKLFFGSGTQLSVL.

The chain is built from TRBV19 and TRBJ1-1; the match to TRBD1 covers 11 bases. V was pared by 7 bases and J by 6 bases, with 4 bases of the junction left unmatched. This CDR3 spans 13 amino acids. The V gene's germline CDR1 is LNHDA and CDR2 SQIVND (reference sequence). The CDR3 spells CASTTGQGAEAFF. The CDR3 DNA sequence: TGTGCCAGTACCACGGGACAGGGGGCTGAAGCTTTCTTT.

The rearrangement joins TRBV15 to TRBJ2-1; possibly TRBD2 for D (6 bases). Germline V gene lookup returns CDR1 LNHNV and CDR2 YYDKDF (reference sequence). V shed 4 bases and J shed 1 base, with 17 bases lying between them. The length of the CDR3 is 17 residues. The CDR3 protein is CATSITDRRGSYNEQFF. In DNA form, the CDR3 reads TGTGCCACCAGCATTACGGACCGGAGGGGATCCTACAATGAGCAGTTCTTC.

This clone was counted only a few times. This chain joins TRBV7-2 and TRBJ1-2; D is unclear. The germline V gene has CDR1 SGHTA and CDR2 FQGNSA. Trimming took 5 bases from V and 4 from J, leaving 14 bases between them. This CDR3 contains 14 residues. CDR3 bases: TGTGCCAGCAGCGTCCTTAGCGGAGGCTATGGCTACACCTTC. As protein: CASSVLSGGYGYTF.

This clone was detected only once. The genes are TRBV7-2 and TRBJ2-7, with D perhaps TRBD2 (5 bases). The CDR3 is 16 residues long. V lost 4 bases and J 1 base, leaving 17 bases between the germline ends. Germline-derived CDR1 and CDR2 are SGHTA and FQGNSA. Here the CDR3 DNA reads TGTGCCAGCAGCTCAGAGTCGGGGAGACGTTCCTACGAGCAGTACTTC. It specifies CASSSESGRRSYEQYF.

V and J are TRBV5-1 and TRBJ2-7, with 9 bases identical to TRBD1. V was pared by 4 bases and J by 4 bases, with 9 bases of the junction left unmatched. CDR1 is SGHRS, CDR2 YFSETQ, per germline. CDR3 length: 15 amino acids. CDR3 amino acids: CASSGTGQGGYEQYF. CDR3 in DNA: TGCGCCAGCAGCGGGACGGGACAGGGAGGGTACGAGCAGTACTTC.

V and J are TRBV2 and TRBJ2-6; TRBD1 agrees at 7 bases. V lost 7 bases to trimming and J lost 2 bases; unmatched junction nucleotides: 8. The CDR3 is 16 residues long. The V gene's germline CDR1 is SNHLY and CDR2 FYNNEI. The CDR3 loop reads CASILDRAAGANVLTF. CDR3 DNA sequence: TGTGCCAGCATCCTCGACAGGGCTGCTGGGGCCAACGTCCTGACTTTC.

This rearrangement joins TRBV7-3 to TRBJ2-2; TRBD1 matches at 7 bases. CDR3 size: 15 residues. CDR1 and CDR2 from the germline V gene are SGHTA and FQGTGA. The V segment lost 8 bases and the J segment 5 bases; nucleotides outside the gene matches: 11. The CDR3 region is CASGPEGAWTGELFF. The CDR3 DNA follows: TGTGCCAGCGGACCAGAGGGGGCATGGACCGGGGAGCTGTTTTTT. Combining the CDR3 with reference TRBV7-3 and TRBJ2-2 gives the whole variable domain GAGVSQTPSNKVTEKGKYVELRCDPISGHTALYWYRQSLGQGPEFLIYFQGTGAADDSGLPNDRFFAVRPEGSVSTLKIQRTERGDSAVYLCASGPEGAWTGELFFGEGSRLTVL.

This chain connects TRBV9 to TRBJ1-2, with TRBD1 matching over 9 bases. Germline V gene sequence: CDR1 SGDLS, CDR2 YYNGEE. CDR3 length: 13 amino acids. After removal of 1 base from V and 6 bases from J, the junction contained 1 base not matched to a gene. The CDR3: CASSVWTGDGYTF. The CDR3 DNA follows: TGTGCCAGCAGCGTATGGACAGGGGATGGCTACACCTTC.

This chain joins TRBV19 and TRBJ1-2; TRBD1 might be the D (5 bases). The germline gives CDR1 LNHDA, CDR2 SQIVND (reference sequence). V was shortened by 6 bases and J by 4 bases, with 9 bases between the two germline ends. The CDR3 spans 12 residues. The CDR3 sequence: CASSLDSYGYTF. The CDR3 coding sequence is TGTGCCAGTAGCCTCGACAGCTATGGCTACACCTTC.

The genes are TRBV6-6 and TRBJ2-6; 7 bases fit TRBD1. V was clipped by 4 bases and J by 2 bases; unmatched bases: 2. Germline values: CDR1 MNHNY, CDR2 SVGAGI (reference sequence). The CDR3 extends over 15 amino acids. CDR3 loop: CASSSDRAGANVLTF. CDR3 sequence (DNA): TGTGCCAGCAGTTCCGACAGGGCTGGGGCCAACGTCCTGACTTTC.

The gene calls are TRBV4-3 and TRBJ2-1; TRBD2 matches at 8 bases. Unmatched junction bases numbered 8, after V lost 0 bases and J lost 7 bases. Germline CDR1 and CDR2: LGHNA and YSLEER. The CDR3 is 16 amino acids. CDR3 in DNA: TGCGCCAGCAGCCAAGAAGGCCGGGGGGGCAGGAATGAGCAGTTCTTC. Its protein product is CASSQEGRGGRNEQFF.

This clone turned up a few times. The V gene is TRBV5-1, the J gene TRBJ2-7, with 16 bases matching TRBD2. The CDR3 loop spans 18 amino acids. Germline CDR1 reads SGHRS; CDR2 reads YFSETQ. With 4 bases clipped from V and 3 bases from J, the junction kept 10 bases outside the gene matches. The CDR3 loop is CASSPLTGTSGGDYEQYF. In DNA, the CDR3 is TGCGCCAGCAGCCCTCTAACAGGGACTAGCGGGGGGGACTACGAGCAGTACTTC.

V usage is TRBV6-4 and J usage is TRBJ2-5; 7 bases map to TRBD2. V gave up 1 base and J gave up 2 bases; unmatched junction bases: 13. Germline lookup yields CDR1 MRHNA and CDR2 SNTAGT. The CDR3 is made up of 18 amino acids. The CDR3 loop is CASSDWRASGGSQETQYF. As DNA, the CDR3 is TGTGCCAGCAGTGACTGGAGGGCTAGCGGCGGTAGTCAAGAGACCCAGTACTTC.

The chain couples TRBV6-5 to TRBJ2-7; 8 bases fit TRBD1. Germline V CDR1 and CDR2: MNHEY, SVGAGI. The junction had 9 bases not matched to a gene; V was cut back by 6 bases and J by 8 bases. The CDR3 covers 13 residues. Here the CDR3 DNA reads TGTGCCAGCAGCACCCCTGACAGGGGTAAGCAGTACGTC. It codes for CASSTPDRGKQYV.

V is TRBV6-4 and J is TRBJ2-7, with D unclear. This CDR3 is 12 amino acids long. Germline values: CDR1 MRHNA, CDR2 SNTAGT. Trimming pared 4 bases from V and 3 bases from J, leaving 7 bases between. Here the CDR3 DNA reads TGTGCCAGCAGTGCGCGAAACTACGAGCAGTACGTC. This gives the protein CASSARNYEQYV.

The rearrangement links TRBV19 to TRBJ1-2; possibly TRBD1 for D (5 bases). Between the trimmed V and J ends, which lost 8 bases and 4 bases, there was a span of 14 bases. Germline V gene sequence: CDR1 LNHDA, CDR2 SQIVND (reference sequence). The CDR3 runs to 13 residues. The CDR3 here is CASRVGGGYGYTF. CDR3 nucleotide sequence: TGTGCCAGTCGGGTCGGGGGGGGCTATGGCTACACCTTC.

This clone was counted only a few times. V gene TRBV13 combines with J gene TRBJ2-7; 7 bases are shared with TRBD1. The CDR3 extends over 14 amino acids. The germline gives CDR1 PRHDT, CDR2 FYEKMQ (reference sequence). V shed 4 bases and J 4 bases; nucleotides not matched to a gene: 7. The CDR3 reads CASSSGQGVYEQYF. Written as DNA, the CDR3 is TGTGCCAGCAGCTCGGGGCAGGGGGTATACGAGCAGTACTTC. The variable domain in full, with the rest retrieved from reference TRBV13 and TRBJ2-7, is AAGVIQSPRHLIKEKRETATLKCYPIPRHDTVYWYQQGPGQDPQFLISFYEKMQSDKGSIPDRFSAQQFSDYHSELNMSSLELGDSALYFCASSSGQGVYEQYFGPGTRLTVT.